Shown below are 10 T cell receptor beta chains from a single sample sequenced in a study of CD8 T cells in ankylosing spondylitis. General observations from the study: Seemingly characteristic of ankylosing spondylitis blood was a TCR beta motif consisting of eight highly homologous variants.

The antigens for these receptors are not known. TCRdb redid the calling of the 5' RACE reads with MiXCR, one entry per CDR3 protein. This sample yields roughly 490,000 distinct CDR3 sequences, of which over 4% are seen a single time; roughly 3.5% belongs to the top ten. Source material: blood, either unsorted or a sorted T cell fraction (not recorded which). The receptors here all came from a male donor with ankylosing spondylitis.

This clonotype was detected only a few times. V and J are TRBV25-1 and TRBJ2-3, with 10 bases lining up with TRBD1. The CDR3 sequence is 14 residues long. V was pared by 7 bases and J by 5 bases, with 6 bases of the junction left unmatched. Germline values: CDR1 MGHDK, CDR2 SYGVNS. In nucleotides, the CDR3 is TGTGCCAGCACTGACCGGGACAGGGGAGATACGCAGTATTTT. Translation: CASTDRDRGDTQYF.

This clonotype was recorded at least ten times. The V gene is TRBV20-1, the J gene TRBJ2-3; 9 bases agree with TRBD2. This CDR3 has 14 residues. V gave up 3 bases and J gave up 5 bases; unmatched junction bases: 6. Per germline, CDR1 DFQATT and CDR2 SNEGSKA (reference sequence). CDR3 loop: CSASPSGALDTQYF. Here the CDR3 DNA reads TGCAGTGCTAGTCCTAGCGGGGCCCTAGATACGCAGTATTTT.

The chain couples TRBV6-2 or TRBV6-3 to TRBJ2-1; D may be TRBD2 (7 bases). The V and J ends lost 7 bases and 10 bases respectively, with 14 bases between them. This CDR3 is 12 amino acids long. Germline assignment: CDR1 MNHEY and CDR2 SVGEGT. CDR3 loop: CASTPGGREQFF. The CDR3 coding sequence is TGTGCCAGCACCCCCGGGGGGCGCGAGCAGTTCTTC.

This clonotype was seen repeatedly, ten times or more. The CDR3 region has the DNA TGTGCCAGCAGTTTATGGCAGAACACTGAAGCTTTCTTT. Its protein is CASSLWQNTEAFF. The chain couples TRBV12-3 or TRBV12-4 to TRBJ1-1; D unresolved. Trimming removed 2 bases from V and 1 base from J, with 5 bases in between. The CDR3 has 13 residues.

At least ten counts were recorded for this clonotype. The V call is TRBV10-3, the J call TRBJ1-2; 7 bases map to TRBD1. The CDR3 totals 15 residues. The junction had 8 bases not matched to a gene; V was cut back by 3 bases and J by 4 bases. Germline loops: CDR1 ENHRY, CDR2 SYGVKD. DNA for the CDR3: TGTGCCATCAGTGAACCGGGACAGACGCGCTATGGCTACACCTTC. It is translated as CAISEPGQTRYGYTF.

There are many counts of this clonotype. The V gene is TRBV5-1, the J gene TRBJ2-7; D perhaps matches TRBD1 (5 bases). Germline values: CDR1 SGHRS, CDR2 YFSETQ. Trimming cost V 5 bases and J 2 bases, with 11 bases left between them. There are 13 residues in the CDR3. The chain's CDR3 is CASRGVSAYEQYF. In nucleotides, the CDR3 is TGCGCCAGCAGAGGGGTGAGCGCCTACGAGCAGTACTTC.

This clonotype occurred once. V usage is TRBV2 and J usage is TRBJ2-3, with D tentatively TRBD2 (6 bases). The CDR3 is made up of 13 amino acids. V lost 6 bases to trimming and J lost 6 bases, with 13 bases between them. Germline assignment: CDR1 SNHLY and CDR2 FYNNEI. CDR3 amino acids: CASRRRELDTQYF. The CDR3 DNA follows: TGTGCCAGCAGGCGCCGGGAGCTCGATACGCAGTATTTT.

There are a few counts of this clonotype. The rearrangement uses TRBV6-1 and TRBJ2-7, with D unresolved. V dropped 10 bases and J dropped 1 base, with 20 bases sitting between them. The CDR3 runs 15 residues. CDR1 is MNHNS, CDR2 SASEGT, per germline. The DNA for the CDR3 is TGTGCCACTCGCGTGAGGCAATGGAATTCCTACGAGCAGTACTTC. It yields the protein CATRVRQWNSYEQYF.

This clonotype appeared many times. The chain uses TRBV29-1 and TRBJ1-5; D remains ambiguous. V was cut by 3 bases and J by 9 bases, with 12 bases left in between. Germline V gene sequence: CDR1 SQVTM, CDR2 ANQGSEA. CDR3 length: 12 amino acids. The CDR3 here is CSVEDGSGPQHF. CDR3 in DNA: TGCAGCGTTGAGGACGGCAGCGGGCCCCAGCATTTT.

V and J are TRBV20-1 and TRBJ1-1; TRBD1 is a possible D gene (5 bases). The CDR3 contains 13 residues. Germline CDR1 and CDR2: DFQATT and SNEGSKA (reference sequence). V lost 5 bases and J 0 bases, leaving 10 bases between the germline ends. CDR3 in amino acids: CSAGDGLNTEAFF. The CDR3 coding sequence is TGCAGTGCTGGGGACGGGTTGAACACTGAAGCTTTCTTT.